The 28 T cell receptor beta chains reported below all come from one sample, sequenced in a study of cytomegalovirus exposure and HLA in healthy donors. Here immunoSEQ multiplex PCR was the method, and the copy in TCRdb shows in-frame clones only, minus some. Of 55,000 to 70,000 clones in the sample, around 93% were seen once. Sequenced material: PBMCs. Every receptor here comes from a man in his late teens or twenties in good health and CMV-seropositive.

V is TRBV6-1 and J is TRBJ2-7; D not resolved. The CDR3 is made up of 16 amino acids. CDR1 MNHNS and CDR2 SASEGT come from the germline V gene. V lost 1 base, J lost 0 bases, and 13 bases lay in between. Here the CDR3 DNA reads TGTGCCAGCAGTGAAGTTGCGACTCTCAGCTCCTACGAGCAGTACTTC. It is translated as CASSEVATLSSYEQYF.

This clone was detected only once. V is TRBV9 and J is TRBJ1-2, with D possibly matching TRBD1 (6 bases). The CDR3 totals 15 residues. Germline CDR1 and CDR2: SGDLS and YYNGEE. Trimming removed 6 bases at V and 3 bases at J, with 18 bases between. The CDR3 region has the DNA TGTGCCAGCAACGAGGGGGAGGGCGACTACTATGGCTACACCTTC. Encoded protein: CASNEGEGDYYGYTF.

The J gene is TRBJ1-4, the V gene TRBV19, with 7 positions matching TRBD1. This CDR3 is 15 amino acids long. V gave up 3 bases and J gave up 8 bases; unmatched junction bases: 9. CDR1 and CDR2 from the germline V gene are LNHDA and SQIVND (reference sequence). In DNA, the CDR3 is TGTGCCAGTAGTATTGGAGGGGGCCGGAGGGAAAAACTGTTTTTT. Amino acid sequence: CASSIGGGRREKLFF.

This chain joins TRBV6-1 and TRBJ2-7, with 7 bases matching TRBD2. The ends lost 2 bases at V and 4 bases at J; junction bases unmatched: 5. Germline CDR1 MNHNS, CDR2 SASEGT. The CDR3 length is 14 residues. CDR3 sequence reads: CASSELGEGYEQYF. Written as DNA, the CDR3 is TGTGCCAGCAGTGAATTAGGGGAGGGATACGAGCAGTACTTC.

V gene TRBV21-1 combines with J gene TRBJ1-1. TRBV21-1 is a pseudogene. The CDR3 runs 13 residues. CDR3 in amino acids: CASSKVMRTEAFF. The CDR3 DNA follows: TGTGCCAGCAGCAAAGTCATGAGGACTGAAGCTTTCTTT.

The genes are TRBV2 and TRBJ2-3; TRBD2 matches at 8 bases. CDR1 is SNHLY and CDR2 is FYNNEI in the germline V gene. Trimming cost V 4 bases and J 3 bases; bases outside gene matches: 6. The CDR3 contains 15 residues. This CDR3 is CASSGGASGTDTQYF. CDR3 in DNA: TGTGCCAGCAGTGGGGGGGCTAGCGGGACAGATACGCAGTATTTT.

V and J are TRBV18 and TRBJ2-5, with 7 nucleotides matching TRBD2. The CDR3 is made up of 13 amino acids. The junction had 5 bases not matched to a gene; V was cut back by 6 bases and J by 4 bases. CDR1 and CDR2 from the germline V gene are KGHSH and LQKENI. The CDR3 DNA follows: TGTGCCAGCTCCCCGCTAGCGGCAGAGACCCAGTACTTC. Residues: CASSPLAAETQYF.

The rearrangement joins TRBV19 to TRBJ2-2, with 9 bases aligning to TRBD1. Germline CDR1 and CDR2: LNHDA and SQIVND (reference sequence). This CDR3 is built from 14 residues. J gave up 6 bases and V 8 bases, and 7 bases lay outside the gene matches. The CDR3 region has the DNA TGTGCCAGTGGTCAACAGGGGGCTGCCGGGGAGCTGTTTTTT. This sequence encodes CASGQQGAAGELFF.

The J gene is TRBJ2-1, the V gene TRBV7-9, with 8 bases aligning to TRBD2. Trimming at V came to 6 bases and at J to 9 bases, leaving 16 bases not matched to a gene. This CDR3 is built from 16 residues. CDR1 and CDR2 (germline): SEHNR, FQNEAQ (reference sequence). CDR3 coding DNA: TGTGCCAGCAGAGACGGCGTAGCGGGATTTACTGGTGAGCAGTTCTTC. It encodes CASRDGVAGFTGEQFF. Together with reference TRBV7-9 and TRBJ2-1, the CDR3 gives the full variable domain: DTGVSQNPRHKITKRGQNVTFRCDPISEHNRLYWYRQTLGQGPEFLTYFQNEAQLEKSRLLSDRFSAERPKGSFSTLEIQRTEQGDSAMYLCASRDGVAGFTGEQFFGPGTRLTVL.

This CDR3 is CAISDSGRVGNQPQHF. The CDR3, as DNA: TGTGCCATCAGTGACTCGGGGAGGGTTGGCAATCAGCCCCAGCATTTT. The chain employs TRBV10-3 and TRBJ1-5; D gene uncertain. The ends were cut back, 3 bases at V and 2 bases at J, with 14 bases in the middle. The CDR3 is 16 residues long. The germline V gene has CDR1 ENHRY and CDR2 SYGVKD.

In its sample, this clone was seen once. The chain combines TRBV29-1 with TRBJ2-1; 12 nucleotides match TRBD2. The V gene's germline CDR1 is SQVTM and CDR2 ANQGSEA. CDR3 size: 18 residues. V was clipped by 2 bases and J by 2 bases; unmatched bases: 10. CDR3: CSVEFMTSGRFTYNEQFF. In nucleotides, the CDR3 is TGCAGCGTTGAATTTATGACTAGCGGGAGATTCACCTACAATGAGCAGTTCTTC.

The V call is TRBV4-1, the J call TRBJ1-3; D is undetermined. V lost 4 bases, J lost 10 bases, and 11 bases lay in between. CDR1 is MGHRA and CDR2 is YSYEKL in the germline V gene. The CDR3 is made up of 12 amino acids. CDR3 loop: CASSPESLTIYF. CDR3 DNA sequence: TGCGCCAGCAGCCCAGAGTCCTTGACCATATATTTT.

V gene TRBV10-1 combines with J gene TRBJ2-2, with 10 bases that match TRBD1. In germline, CDR1 is WNHNN, CDR2 SYGVQD (reference sequence). Trimming at V came to 7 bases and at J to 7 bases, leaving 3 bases not matched to a gene. This CDR3 is 13 amino acids long. The CDR3 loop reads CASKGQGDGELFF. In DNA, the CDR3 is TGCGCCAGCAAAGGACAGGGGGACGGGGAGCTGTTTTTT.

This clone was observed a few times. The chain combines TRBV6-5 with TRBJ2-7; D is perhaps TRBD2 (5 bases). Germline V lookup: CDR1 MNHEY, CDR2 SVGAGI. V lost 2 bases to trimming and J lost 5 bases, with 10 bases between them. There are 13 residues in the CDR3. CDR3: CASSYVGSDEQYF. The CDR3 DNA is TGTGCCAGCAGTTACGTGGGTAGCGACGAGCAGTACTTC.

The rearrangement joins TRBV14 to TRBJ1-3; D might be TRBD1 (6 bases). This CDR3 comprises 17 residues. Germline V CDR1 and CDR2: SGHDN, FVKESK. The ends were cut back, 1 base at V and 3 bases at J, with 16 bases in the middle. In DNA form, the CDR3 reads TGTGCCAGCAGCCAAGTCCGCGGCAGGGGCGGTGGAAACACCATATATTTT. Translation gives CASSQVRGRGGGNTIYF.

The V call is TRBV6-5, the J call TRBJ2-5, with D possibly being TRBD2 (6 bases). CDR1 and CDR2 from the germline V gene are MNHEY and SVGAGI. The V and J ends lost 6 bases and 2 bases respectively, with 16 bases between them. CDR3 length equals 15 residues. CDR3 in amino acids: CASSRLGGGQETQYF. The CDR3 DNA reads as TGTGCCAGCAGCCGTCTCGGGGGAGGACAAGAGACCCAGTACTTC.

J is TRBJ2-1 and V is TRBV9; 11 bases match TRBD2. CDR3 size: 18 residues. The V segment lost 4 bases and the J segment 0 bases; nucleotides outside the gene matches: 9. Germline assignment: CDR1 SGDLS and CDR2 YYNGEE. The CDR3 DNA reads as TGTGCCAGCAGCACCGGACTAGCGGGCTCAAGCTCCTACAATGAGCAGTTCTTC. This codes for CASSTGLAGSSSYNEQFF.

The CDR3 DNA is TGCGCCAGCAGCCATGGGCGGGGCGGGAGCTCCTACGAGCAGTACTTC. This sequence encodes CASSHGRGGSSYEQYF. V gene TRBV4-1 combines with J gene TRBJ2-7; 7 nucleotides line up with TRBD2. V was clipped by 3 bases and J by 0 bases; unmatched bases: 8. The CDR3 contains 16 residues. The germline V gene encodes CDR1 MGHRA and CDR2 YSYEKL.

The chain joins TRBV19 to TRBJ1-2; D unresolved. CDR1 LNHDA and CDR2 SQIVND come from the germline V gene (reference sequence). CDR3 size: 15 residues. The V gene lost 5 bases and the J gene lost 7 bases, with 20 bases spanning the gap. The CDR3 DNA reads as TGTGCCAGTAGTTCCCCCCTAAGCGGGATCGGTGGCTACACCTTC. Its protein is CASSSPLSGIGGYTF.

The chain recombines TRBV28 with TRBJ1-2, with TRBD1 matching over 8 bases. CDR3 length: 13 residues. The germline CDR1 and CDR2 sequences are MDHEN and SYDVKM. Losses at the gene ends were 3 bases for V and 7 bases for J; bases not matched to a gene: 4. CDR3 DNA sequence: TGTGCCAGCAGTTTCAGGGGGCCGCCTGGCTACACCTTC. It is translated as CASSFRGPPGYTF.

The chain joins TRBV6-1 to TRBJ2-2; TRBD1 aligns across 9 bases. CDR3 length: 19 amino acids. The junction had 15 bases not matched to a gene; V was cut back by 3 bases and J by 4 bases. Germline V CDR1 and CDR2: MNHNS, SASEGT. CDR3 bases: TGTGCCAGCAGTGACCGGGACAGGGTATTCGGGGTAGGCACCGGGGAGCTGTTTTTT. It is translated as CASSDRDRVFGVGTGELFF.

In its sample, this clone was seen once. The rearrangement uses TRBV28 and TRBJ1-5, with 8 bases lining up with TRBD1. V gave up 6 bases and J gave up 2 bases; unmatched junction bases: 6. Germline-derived CDR1 and CDR2 are MDHEN and SYDVKM. CDR3 length equals 15 residues. This chain's CDR3 is CASRRQGKGNQPQHF. CDR3 DNA: TGTGCCAGCAGGCGACAGGGGAAGGGCAATCAGCCCCAGCATTTT.

Here the CDR3 reads CASIPGQLGGQPQHF. The CDR3 DNA is TGCGCCAGCATACCGGGACAATTAGGGGGTCAGCCCCAGCATTTT. The chain has TRBV5-1 and TRBJ1-5; TRBD1 is a possible D gene (6 bases). This CDR3 region has 15 residues. Germline CDR1 and CDR2: SGHRS and YFSETQ. V lost 6 bases and J lost 6, with 19 bases in between. Filled out from reference TRBV5-1 and TRBJ1-5, the complete variable domain reads KAGVTQTPRYLIKTRGQQVTLSCSPISGHRSVSWYQQTPGQGLQFLFEYFSETQRNKGNFPGRFSGRQFSNSRSEMNVSTLELGDSALYLCASIPGQLGGQPQHFGDGTRLSIL.

The rearrangement uses TRBV27 and TRBJ2-2, with 7 bases aligning to TRBD2. Trimming took 7 bases from V and 1 from J; bases not matched to a gene: 12. The CDR3 runs 17 residues. Germline CDR1 MNHEY, CDR2 SMNVEV (reference sequence). CDR3 nucleotides: TGTGCCAGCACTCAACTGGGGCTAGCGGAGAACACCGGGGAGCTGTTTTTT. Protein product: CASTQLGLAENTGELFF.

The chain joins TRBV19 to TRBJ2-7; the D gene is possibly TRBD1 (6 bases). Trimming shortened V by 1 base and J by 3 bases, and 16 bases separated the two germline ends. This CDR3 has 16 amino acids. CDR1 is LNHDA and CDR2 is SQIVND in the germline V gene (reference sequence). The CDR3 nucleotides read TGTGCCAGTAGTATAGGGACCGGACAGCTAAGCTACGAGCAGTACTTC. Protein: CASSIGTGQLSYEQYF.

The chain employs TRBV6-6 and TRBJ2-7, with D perhaps matching TRBD1 (5 bases). V gave up 0 bases and J gave up 2 bases, with 8 bases separating them. Germline-derived CDR1 and CDR2 are MNHNY and SVGAGI (reference sequence). This CDR3 contains 14 residues. The CDR3 sequence is CASSYSSGTYEQYF. CDR3 DNA sequence: TGTGCCAGCAGTTACTCGTCAGGGACCTACGAGCAGTACTTC.

This rearrangement joins TRBV4-1 to TRBJ2-3, with 12 bases aligning to TRBD2. V shed 0 bases and J 5 bases; nucleotides not matched to a gene: 12. This CDR3 is 19 amino acids long. CDR1 and CDR2 (germline): MGHRA, YSYEKL. The CDR3 sequence is CASSQDHASGRAGGDTQYF. The DNA for the CDR3 is TGCGCCAGCAGCCAAGATCACGCTAGCGGGAGGGCCGGGGGAGATACGCAGTATTTT.

This rearrangement joins TRBV2 to TRBJ2-5; no firm D call. There are 15 residues in the CDR3. The ends were cut back, 6 bases at V and 5 bases at J, with 19 bases in the middle. Germline-derived CDR1 and CDR2 are SNHLY and FYNNEI. The DNA of the CDR3 is TGTGCCAGCAGCCGAAGAGGTTTTGGTGGGGAGACCCAGTACTTC. Protein product: CASSRRGFGGETQYF.